This T cell receptor (beta chain) comes out of a study of blood T cells in healthy people across ages. The sample holds a few counts of this clonotype. It was with a sample-barcoded 5' primer and a J-beta primer mix that a second PCR of roughly 7 to 12 cycles was run. TCRdb independently ran MiXCR on the 5' RACE reads; one entry per CDR3 protein. The sample holds 1.5 million or so distinct CDR3 sequences, roughly 40% seen once. The receptor was isolated from a woman between 18 and 30 years old in good health. Material: blood.

The CDR3 DNA sequence: TGTGCCATGGGGAGCTCCTACGAGCAGTACTTC. It encodes CAMGSSYEQYF. The V gene is TRBV10-3, the J gene TRBJ2-7; the D gene is possibly TRBD2 (5 bases). This CDR3 has 11 residues. From germline, CDR1 is ENHRY and CDR2 SYGVKD. Trimming took 9 bases from V and 0 from J, leaving 6 bases between them.